Listed below are T cell receptor beta chains from one sample, sequenced in a study of T-cell memory formation after mild COVID-19. TCRdb reprocessed the 5' RACE reads with MiXCR, giving one entry per CDR3 protein. The sample has hundreds of thousands of distinct CDR3 sequences, 20% to 25% seen once. Input material: PBMCs or a T cell subset sorted from them (not recorded which). These receptors were collected from an adult woman who had mild COVID-19 (a few samples of this study predate the infection). Cell type and time point are not known. Each CDR3 is given with its conserved first and last residue. A D gene is named only where the DNA matches it firmly. Size is omitted from some rows. Given values are once, few, many or a class for expanded clones.

length	V	size	D	J	CDR3	DNA
19	TRBV5-6	.	TRBD2	TRBJ2-7	CASTPDGKIWRGGPHEQYF	TGTGCCAGCACCCCCGACGGGAAGATATGGCGGGGGGGCCCACACGAGCAGTACTTC
15	TRBV5-1	few	.	TRBJ1-1	CASSLEGTEGAEAFF	TGCGCCAGCAGCTTGGAAGGGACTGAGGGGGCTGAAGCTTTCTTT
15	TRBV7-2	.	.	TRBJ2-7	CASSPRGMLWYEQYF	TGTGCCAGCAGCCCGCGGGGAATGCTATGGTACGAGCAGTACTTC
18	TRBV7-2	few	TRBD2	TRBJ2-5	CASSPSSGRGLYQETQYF	TGTGCCAGCAGCCCATCTAGCGGGAGAGGGCTCTACCAAGAGACCCAGTACTTC
15	TRBV9	.	TRBD2	TRBJ2-3	CASSVELAGVGTQYF	TGTGCCAGCAGCGTAGAACTAGCGGGGGTAGGTACGCAGTATTTT
14	TRBV12-3/TRBV12-4	few	.	TRBJ1-1	CASSSPGGGTEAFF	TGTGCCAGCAGTTCCCCGGGAGGAGGGACTGAAGCTTTCTTT
17	TRBV24-1	.	TRBD2	TRBJ2-5	CATSDSNIAGAGETQYF	TGTGCCACCAGTGATTCTAACATAGCGGGAGCAGGAGAGACCCAGTACTTC
15	TRBV7-9	few	TRBD2	TRBJ2-1	CASSFSSRELHEQFF	TGTGCCAGCAGCTTTAGTTCGCGGGAGCTACATGAGCAGTTCTTC
15	TRBV5-6	few	.	TRBJ1-1	CASSLAGPWGTEAFF	TGTGCCAGCAGCTTGGCCGGGCCCTGGGGCACTGAAGCTTTCTTT
14	TRBV5-1	few	TRBD1	TRBJ2-1	CASSWGQVYNEQFF	TGCGCCAGCAGCTGGGGACAGGTGTACAATGAGCAGTTCTTC
13	TRBV27	.	TRBD1	TRBJ1-1	CASSMTGYTEAFF	TGTGCCAGCAGTATGACAGGGTACACTGAAGCTTTCTTT
13	TRBV29-1	.	.	TRBJ2-2	CSAERPATGELFF	TGCAGCGCTGAACGCCCAGCCACCGGGGAGCTGTTTTTT
13	TRBV6-5	.	.	TRBJ1-2	CASSSGRAYGYTF	TGTGCCAGCAGCTCCGGACGGGCCTATGGCTACACCTTC
15	TRBV7-2	few	TRBD1	TRBJ2-2	CASSSTGAGTGELFF	TGTGCCAGCAGCTCGACAGGGGCCGGAACCGGGGAGCTGTTTTTT
17	TRBV5-5	few	.	TRBJ2-1	CASSLVAGLPFDNEQFF	TGTGCCAGCAGCTTGGTTGCGGGACTGCCCTTCGACAATGAGCAGTTCTTC
16	TRBV14	.	TRBD2	TRBJ2-1	CASRSAWGEGRHEQFF	TGTGCCAGCAGGTCCGCTTGGGGGGAGGGCCGGCATGAGCAGTTCTTC
14	TRBV9	many	TRBD1	TRBJ1-2	CASSAPGQPYGYTF	TGTGCCAGCAGCGCACCGGGACAGCCTTATGGCTACACCTTC